Given below is one TCR beta chain in context. Its target is not known. The sample originates from a study of cytomegalovirus exposure and HLA in healthy donors. Study-wide context: The platform used for the 120 validation repertoires matched that of the roughly 720 first-cohort repertoires, a later analysis reported.

Measured with immunoSEQ multiplex PCR; TCRdb has only the in-frame clones, and not every one. The data hold under 250,000 clones, with about 90% observed a single time. Study results and limitations: Roughly 170 TCR beta chains were listed as cytomegalovirus-associated. Per published reports, the classifier diagnosed cytomegalovirus status with high specificity and sensitivity.

Germline assignment: CDR1 SNHLY and CDR2 FYNNEI. J was trimmed by 6 bases and V by 4 bases; bases with no gene match: 6. The CDR3 contains 15 residues. The clonotype was recovered from a man younger than 35 in good health and CMV-seropositive. J is TRBJ1-5 and V is TRBV2, with 10 bases fitting TRBD1. Sequenced: PBMCs. CDR3 sequence reads: CASSVGTGALQPQHF. CDR3 bases: TGTGCCAGCAGTGTAGGGACAGGGGCCCTTCAGCCCCAGCATTTT.